Below are 13 T cell receptor beta chains sequenced from a single sample in a study of Ad26.COV2.S vaccination and SARS-CoV-2 variants. Treatment in this sample: some 20 received Ad26.COV2.S at low or high dose, single or two shots; roughly 5 received placebo; per-sample allocation not given. Collection of samples fell on day 63 after the first vaccine or placebo injection. Sequencing was performed with immunoSEQ multiplex PCR; in TCRdb, only in-frame clones are kept and a portion is missing. The data contain about 350,000 clones, roughly 90% of them seen just once; the ten biggest clones take up around 6.4%. The material was peripheral blood, obtained in a trial of Ad26.COV2.S vaccine versus placebo. The receptors come from a person aged 18-60 years who received the Ad26.COV2.S COVID-19 vaccine or a placebo.

The chain combines TRBV18 with TRBJ2-7; 15 bases map to TRBD2. Germline V gene data show CDR1 as KGHSH and CDR2 as LQKENI. V was clipped by 3 bases and J by 7 bases; unmatched bases: 4. The CDR3 runs 15 residues. The CDR3 DNA follows: TGTGCCAGCTCACCGGGACTAGCGGGAGGAGGAGAGCAGTACTTC. Translation gives CASSPGLAGGGEQYF. Looking up the rest from reference TRBV18 and TRBJ2-7 gives the full variable domain: NAGVMQNPRHLVRRRGQEARLRCSPMKGHSHVYWYRQLPEEGLKFMVYLQKENIIDESGMPKERFSAEFPKEGPSILRIQQVVRGDSAAYFCASSPGLAGGGEQYFGPGTRLTVT.

Written as DNA, the CDR3 is TGTGCCAGCAGCGTAGCCCAGATTGGGACCGGGGAGCTGTTTTTT. This encodes CASSVAQIGTGELFF. The chain recombines TRBV9 with TRBJ2-2; D remains unclear. Trimming took off 0 bases at V and 5 bases at J, with 11 bases between the two ends. This CDR3 spans 15 amino acids. The germline V gene has CDR1 SGDLS and CDR2 YYNGEE.

The chain has TRBV7-7 and TRBJ2-2; 9 nucleotides line up with TRBD1. V shed 2 bases and J 6 bases; nucleotides not matched to a gene: 10. The length of the CDR3 is 17 residues. CDR1 SSHAT and CDR2 FNYEAQ come from the germline V gene (reference sequence). In nucleotides, the CDR3 is TGTGCCAGCAGCTTATCCCGGGACAGGGCGGTCCCCGGGGAGCTGTTTTTT. Protein sequence: CASSLSRDRAVPGELFF.

The chain employs TRBV18 and TRBJ2-3; TRBD2 is a possible D gene (5 bases). The CDR3 is 15 amino acids. The germline V gene has CDR1 KGHSH and CDR2 LQKENI. V was cut by 2 bases and J by 2 bases, with 11 bases left in between. As DNA, the CDR3 is TGTGCCAGCTCACCAGCTGACTACCTCACAGATACGCAGTATTTT. Encoded protein: CASSPADYLTDTQYF.

The V call is TRBV9, the J call TRBJ2-3; D unclear. Germline V lookup: CDR1 SGDLS, CDR2 YYNGEE. This CDR3 is built from 14 residues. V was pared by 4 bases and J by 11 bases, with 20 bases between. The chain's CDR3 is CASSQDGLGSGQYF. CDR3 bases: TGTGCCAGCAGCCAGGACGGGCTGGGGTCGGGGCAGTATTTT. Full variable domain (outside the CDR3, taken from reference TRBV9 and TRBJ2-3): DSGVTQTPKHLITATGQRVTLRCSPRSGDLSVYWYQQSLDQGLQFLIQYYNGEERAKGNILERFSAQQFPDLHSELNLSSLELGDSALYFCASSQDGLGSGQYFGPGTRLTVL.

The chain recombines TRBV7-6 with TRBJ1-5, with unresolved D. This CDR3 spans 12 amino acids. The V gene's germline CDR1 is SGHVS and CDR2 FNYEAQ. Trimming cost V 2 bases and J 5 bases, with 4 bases left between them. The CDR3 DNA sequence: TGTGCCAGCAGCTTAATAGATCAGCCCCAGCATTTT. Translation gives CASSLIDQPQHF.

The chain links TRBV6-4 to TRBJ2-3; D is undetermined. Germline loops: CDR1 MRHNA, CDR2 SNTAGT. This CDR3 region has 15 residues. V was clipped by 0 bases and J by 3 bases, with 10 bases between them. The CDR3 region has the DNA TGTGCCAGCAGTGACTCTGTTTCTGGGACAGATACGCAGTATTTT. Its translation is CASSDSVSGTDTQYF.

The V and J genes are TRBV3-1 (or the pseudogene TRBV3-2) and TRBJ2-4; D not resolved. V gave up 1 base and J gave up 2 bases, with 3 bases separating them. The CDR3 totals 13 residues. Germline CDR1 LGHDT, CDR2 YNNKEL (reference sequence). Here the CDR3 reads CASSQGSKNIQYF. DNA for the CDR3: TGTGCCAGCAGCCAAGGGTCCAAAAACATTCAGTACTTC.

The genes are TRBV19 and TRBJ2-2; 8 positions match TRBD1. The CDR3 is 16 amino acids. CDR1 and CDR2 from the germline V gene are LNHDA and SQIVND (reference sequence). Trimming removed 7 bases from V and 5 bases from J; junction bases left unmatched: 12. The CDR3 sequence: CASNLDRTGMTGELFF. CDR3 DNA sequence: TGTGCCAGTAACCTAGACAGGACAGGGATGACCGGGGAGCTGTTTTTT.

The chain links TRBV19 to TRBJ2-3; D not certain. CDR3 length equals 12 residues. Trimming took off 5 bases at V and 0 bases at J, with 3 bases between the two ends. Germline V lookup: CDR1 LNHDA, CDR2 SQIVND (reference sequence). Here the CDR3 reads CASSDSTDTQYF. The CDR3 DNA follows: TGTGCCAGTAGTGACAGCACAGATACGCAGTATTTT.

The chain employs TRBV10-3 and TRBJ2-3, with D possibly being TRBD1 (6 bases). The germline V gene has CDR1 ENHRY and CDR2 SYGVKD. Trimming took 5 bases from V and 0 from J, leaving 15 bases between them. The CDR3 covers 16 residues. The CDR3 region is CAISLTGPPSTDTQYF. DNA of the CDR3: TGTGCCATCAGTTTGACAGGCCCTCCTAGCACAGATACGCAGTATTTT.

The chain links TRBV18 to TRBJ1-4, with a tentative D call TRBD1 (6 bases). Trimming shortened V by 4 bases and J by 3 bases, and 18 bases separated the two germline ends. The length of the CDR3 is 17 residues. In germline, CDR1 is KGHSH, CDR2 LQKENI. CDR3 region: CASSQPGRAGANEKLFF. The CDR3 DNA follows: TGTGCCAGCTCACAGCCCGGTCGAGCAGGGGCTAATGAAAAACTGTTTTTT.

The chain employs TRBV5-6 and TRBJ2-6; 9 bases match TRBD1. The CDR3 is 19 residues long. The trim removed 0 bases at V and 0 bases at J, leaving 7 bases unmatched. Germline V gene data show CDR1 as SGHDT and CDR2 as YYEEEE. The CDR3 bases are TGTGCCAGCAGCTTGGCCGGACAGGGGAGTTTCTCTGGGGCCAACGTCCTGACTTTC. Translated, it gives CASSLAGQGSFSGANVLTF.